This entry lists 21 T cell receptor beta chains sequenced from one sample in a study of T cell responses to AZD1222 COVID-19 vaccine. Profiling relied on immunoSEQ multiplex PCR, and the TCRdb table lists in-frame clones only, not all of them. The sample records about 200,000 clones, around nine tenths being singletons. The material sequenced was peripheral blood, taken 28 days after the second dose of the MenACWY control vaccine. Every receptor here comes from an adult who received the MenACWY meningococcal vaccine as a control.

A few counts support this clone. The CDR3 protein is CAWSGQGGSYTF. The CDR3, as DNA: TGTGCCTGGAGCGGACAGGGGGGGAGCTACACCTTC. The chain uses TRBV30 and TRBJ1-2, with TRBD1 matching over 10 bases. The J segment lost 9 bases and the V segment lost 3 bases, leaving 4 bases of the junction unmatched. CDR1 GTSNPN and CDR2 SVGIG come from the germline V gene (reference sequence). CDR3 length: 12 residues.

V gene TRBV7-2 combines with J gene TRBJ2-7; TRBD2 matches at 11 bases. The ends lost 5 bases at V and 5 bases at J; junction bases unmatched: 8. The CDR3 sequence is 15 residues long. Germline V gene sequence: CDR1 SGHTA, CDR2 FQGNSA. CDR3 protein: CASSLQLAGDHEQYF. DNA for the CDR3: TGTGCCAGCAGCCTTCAACTAGCGGGAGACCACGAGCAGTACTTC.

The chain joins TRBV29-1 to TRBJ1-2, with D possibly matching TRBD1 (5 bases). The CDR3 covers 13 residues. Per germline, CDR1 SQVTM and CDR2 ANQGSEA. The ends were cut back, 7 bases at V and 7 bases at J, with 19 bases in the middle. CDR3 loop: CSAGEGRGGGYTF. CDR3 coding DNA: TGCAGCGCCGGTGAGGGGAGGGGAGGTGGCTACACCTTC. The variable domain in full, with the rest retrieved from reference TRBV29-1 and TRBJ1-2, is SAVISQKPSRDICQRGTSLTIQCQVDSQVTMMFWYRQQPGQSLTLIATANQGSEATYESGFVIDKFPISRPNLTFSTLTVSNMSPEDSSIYLCSAGEGRGGGYTFGSGTRLTVV.

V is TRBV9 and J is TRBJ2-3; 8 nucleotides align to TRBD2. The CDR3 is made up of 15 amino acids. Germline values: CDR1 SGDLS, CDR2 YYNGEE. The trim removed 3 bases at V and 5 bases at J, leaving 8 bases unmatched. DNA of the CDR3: TGTGCCAGCAGCGCCAGCGGGGGATTCGGAGATACGCAGTATTTT. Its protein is CASSASGGFGDTQYF.

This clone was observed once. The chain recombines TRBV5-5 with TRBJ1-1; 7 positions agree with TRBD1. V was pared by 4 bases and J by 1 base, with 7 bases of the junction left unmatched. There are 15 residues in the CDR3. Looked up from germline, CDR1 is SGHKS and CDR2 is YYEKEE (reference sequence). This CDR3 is CASSGSGTENTEAFF. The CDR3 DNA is TGTGCCAGCAGCGGATCTGGGACAGAGAACACTGAAGCTTTCTTT.

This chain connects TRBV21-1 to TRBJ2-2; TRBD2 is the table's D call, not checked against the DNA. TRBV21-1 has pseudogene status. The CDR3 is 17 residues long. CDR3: CASSTFSAGGLSGELFF. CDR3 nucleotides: TGTGCCAGCAGCACCTTTTCAGCGGGAGGGCTCAGCGGGGAGCTGTTTTTT.

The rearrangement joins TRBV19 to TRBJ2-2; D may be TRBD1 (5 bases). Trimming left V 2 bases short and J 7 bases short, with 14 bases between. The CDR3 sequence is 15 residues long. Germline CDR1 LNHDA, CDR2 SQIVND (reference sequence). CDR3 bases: TGTGCCAGTAGTATAACCCAGGGTTATGGCGGGGAGCTGTTTTTT. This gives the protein CASSITQGYGGELFF.

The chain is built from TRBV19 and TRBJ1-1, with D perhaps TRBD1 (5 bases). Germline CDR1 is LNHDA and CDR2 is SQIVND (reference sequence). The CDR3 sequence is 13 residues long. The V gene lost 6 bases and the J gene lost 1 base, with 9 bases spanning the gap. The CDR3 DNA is TGTGCCAGTAGCTATACAGGGAACACTGAAGCTTTCTTT. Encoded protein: CASSYTGNTEAFF.

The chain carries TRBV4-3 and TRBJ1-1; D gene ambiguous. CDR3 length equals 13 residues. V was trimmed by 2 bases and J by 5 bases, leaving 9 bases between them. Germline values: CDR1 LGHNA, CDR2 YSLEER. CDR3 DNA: TGCGCCAGCAGCCAATTGGCATGGACTGAAGCTTTCTTT. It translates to CASSQLAWTEAFF.

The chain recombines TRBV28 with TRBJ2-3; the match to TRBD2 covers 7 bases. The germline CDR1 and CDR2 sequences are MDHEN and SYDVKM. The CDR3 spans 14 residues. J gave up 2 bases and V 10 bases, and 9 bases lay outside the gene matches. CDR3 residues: CAIAGRTITDTQYF. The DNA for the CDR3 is TGTGCCATCGCCGGGAGGACTATCACAGATACGCAGTATTTT.

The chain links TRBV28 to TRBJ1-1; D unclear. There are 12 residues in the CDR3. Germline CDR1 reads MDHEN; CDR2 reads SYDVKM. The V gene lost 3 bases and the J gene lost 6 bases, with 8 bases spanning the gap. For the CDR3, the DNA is TGTGCCAGCAGTTTGTCTGGGCCTGAAGCTTTCTTT. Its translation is CASSLSGPEAFF.

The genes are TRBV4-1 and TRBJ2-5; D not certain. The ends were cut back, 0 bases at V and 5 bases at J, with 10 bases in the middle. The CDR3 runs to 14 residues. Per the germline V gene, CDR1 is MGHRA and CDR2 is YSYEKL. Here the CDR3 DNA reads TGCGCCAGCAGCCAAGATGCGAGCACGGAGACCCAGTACTTC. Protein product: CASSQDASTETQYF.

CDR3 coding DNA: TGTGCCAGCAGCTTAGCGGATGGGGCCTGGATGAACACTGAAGCTTTCTTT. It yields the protein CASSLADGAWMNTEAFF. This chain connects TRBV7-2 to TRBJ1-1; tentatively, D is TRBD1 (5 bases). V was trimmed by 0 bases and J by 0 bases, leaving 14 bases between them. CDR3 size: 17 residues. Germline V gene data show CDR1 as SGHTA and CDR2 as FQGNSA.

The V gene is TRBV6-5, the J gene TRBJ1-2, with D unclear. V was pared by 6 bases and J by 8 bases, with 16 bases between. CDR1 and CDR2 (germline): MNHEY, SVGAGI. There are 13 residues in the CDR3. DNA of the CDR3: TGTGCCAGCAGCGATAGAGGGCTCTACGGCTACACCTTC. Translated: CASSDRGLYGYTF.

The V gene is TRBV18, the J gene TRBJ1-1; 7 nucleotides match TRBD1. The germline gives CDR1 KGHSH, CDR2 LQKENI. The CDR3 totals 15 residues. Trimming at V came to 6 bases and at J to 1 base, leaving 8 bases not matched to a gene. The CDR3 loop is CASSFSTGENTEAFF. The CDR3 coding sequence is TGTGCCAGCTCCTTTAGTACAGGGGAGAACACTGAAGCTTTCTTT.

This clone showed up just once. The CDR3 coding sequence is TGCAGCGTTGGACGGGGGAGAGGGGAAGGCTACACCTTC. Its translation is CSVGRGRGEGYTF. The genes are TRBV29-1 and TRBJ1-2; possible D gene TRBD1, 5 bases. CDR1 is SQVTM and CDR2 is ANQGSEA in the germline V gene. This CDR3 contains 13 residues. V lost 4 bases to trimming and J lost 8 bases, with 17 bases between them.

CDR3 residues: CASSLLGTSGSNEQFF. Here the CDR3 DNA reads TGTGCCAGCAGCTTATTGGGGACTAGCGGGAGTAATGAGCAGTTCTTC. The rearrangement joins TRBV7-8 to TRBJ2-1; 14 nucleotides agree with TRBD2. This CDR3 is 16 amino acids long. Germline V gene data show CDR1 as SGHVS and CDR2 as FQNEAQ. V trimming: 2 bases; J trimming: 7 bases; junction bases outside the gene matches: 4.

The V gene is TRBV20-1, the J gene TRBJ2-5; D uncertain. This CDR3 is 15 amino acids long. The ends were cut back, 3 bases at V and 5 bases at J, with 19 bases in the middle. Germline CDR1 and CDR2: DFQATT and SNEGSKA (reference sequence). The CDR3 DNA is TGCAGTGCTAGTATCTCTGCTGGCGTTGGGGAGACCCAGTACTTC. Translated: CSASISAGVGETQYF.

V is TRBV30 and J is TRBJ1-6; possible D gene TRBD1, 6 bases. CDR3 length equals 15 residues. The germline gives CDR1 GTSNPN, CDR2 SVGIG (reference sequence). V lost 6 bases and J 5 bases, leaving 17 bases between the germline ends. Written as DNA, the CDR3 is TGTGCCTGCGGGGGGGGCCACGTAGATAATTCACCCCTCCACTTT. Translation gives CACGGGHVDNSPLHF. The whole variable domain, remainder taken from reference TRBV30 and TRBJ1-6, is SQTIHQWPATLVQPVGSPLSLECTVEGTSNPNLYWYRQAAGRGLQLLFYSVGIGQISSEVPQNLSASRPQDRQFILSSKKLLLSDSGFYLCACGGGHVDNSPLHFGNGTRLTVT.

The CDR3 DNA reads TGTGCCAGCAGCTTAGGTGGGGGGCAGAACACTGAAGCTTTCTTT. Protein: CASSLGGGQNTEAFF. The genes are TRBV7-6 and TRBJ1-1; D possibly corresponds to TRBD1 (6 bases). Germline lookup yields CDR1 SGHVS and CDR2 FNYEAQ. This CDR3 has 15 amino acids. V was cut by 1 base and J by 1 base, with 10 bases left in between. The whole variable domain, filled in from reference TRBV7-6 and TRBJ1-1, reads GAGVSQSPRYKVTKRGQDVALRCDPISGHVSLYWYRQALGQGPEFLTYFNYEAQQDKSGLPNDRFSAERPEGSISTLTIQRTEQRDSAMYRCASSLGGGQNTEAFFGQGTRLTVV.

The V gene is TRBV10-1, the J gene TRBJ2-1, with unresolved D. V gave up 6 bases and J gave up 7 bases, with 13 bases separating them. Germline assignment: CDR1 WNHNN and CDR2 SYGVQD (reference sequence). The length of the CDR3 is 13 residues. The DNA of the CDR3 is TGCGCCAGCAGGAGATCGGGTGAAAATGAGCAGTTCTTC. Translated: CASRRSGENEQFF.